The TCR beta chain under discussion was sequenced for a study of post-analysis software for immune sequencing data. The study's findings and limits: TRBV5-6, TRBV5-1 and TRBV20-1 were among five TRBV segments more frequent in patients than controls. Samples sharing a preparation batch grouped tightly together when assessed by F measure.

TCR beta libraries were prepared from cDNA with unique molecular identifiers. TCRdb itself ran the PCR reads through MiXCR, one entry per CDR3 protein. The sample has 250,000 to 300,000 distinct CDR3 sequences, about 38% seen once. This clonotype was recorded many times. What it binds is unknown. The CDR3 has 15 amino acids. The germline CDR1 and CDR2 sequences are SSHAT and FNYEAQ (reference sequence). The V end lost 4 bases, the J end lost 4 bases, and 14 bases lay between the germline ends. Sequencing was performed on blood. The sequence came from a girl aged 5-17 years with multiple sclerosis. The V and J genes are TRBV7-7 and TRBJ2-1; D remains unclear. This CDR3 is CASSCQSVAYNEQFF. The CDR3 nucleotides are TGTGCCAGCAGCTGCCAGAGCGTAGCTTACAATGAGCAGTTCTTC.